These T cell receptor beta chains were read from a single sample in a study of OX40 agonist ivuxolimab in advanced cancers. TCRdb keeps only in-frame clones here, not all; method: immunoSEQ multiplex PCR. The data show about 48,000 clones, 65% to 85% seen once. This material consisted of CD4+ or CD8+ T cells sorted from blood, taken in a trial of the OX40 agonist ivuxolimab. Receptor source: an adult with an advanced solid tumor such as melanoma, head and neck, liver or kidney cancer. The CDR3 runs from the conserved cysteine through the conserved F or W. Fields, in order: clone size, V gene, J gene, D gene, CDR3 protein, CDR3 DNA. The D gene is left open where the match is weak. Expanded clones are given a class, and other clones once, few, many or no size at all.

abundance: NA; v_gene: TRBV6-1; j_gene: TRBJ1-6; d_gene: TRBD1; CDR3aa: CASRDRGATYSPLHF; CDR3nt: TGTGCCAGCAGGGACAGGGGCGCTACTTATTCACCCCTCCACTTT
abundance: NA; v_gene: TRBV5-1; j_gene: TRBJ2-7; d_gene: NA; CDR3aa: CASSPNGGHYEQYF; CDR3nt: TGCGCCAGCAGCCCGAACGGGGGTCACTACGAGCAGTACTTC
abundance: NA; v_gene: TRBV11-3; j_gene: TRBJ2-3; d_gene: TRBD2; CDR3aa: CASSRLAGGRTDTQYF; CDR3nt: TGTGCCAGCAGCCGACTAGCGGGGGGGCGGACAGATACGCAGTATTTT
abundance: NA; v_gene: TRBV18; j_gene: TRBJ2-5; d_gene: NA; CDR3aa: CASSQEVQETQYF; CDR3nt: TGTGCCAGCTCACAGGAGGTCCAAGAGACCCAGTACTTC
abundance: NA; v_gene: TRBV7-6; j_gene: TRBJ2-5; d_gene: TRBD2; CDR3aa: CASSLARGVETQYF; CDR3nt: TGTGCCAGCAGCTTAGCGCGGGGGGTCGAGACCCAGTACTTC
abundance: NA; v_gene: TRBV5-1; j_gene: TRBJ2-5; d_gene: TRBD2; CDR3aa: CASSRGTSGRETQYF; CDR3nt: TGCGCCAGCAGCCGAGGGACTAGCGGCCGAGAGACCCAGTACTTC
abundance: NA; v_gene: TRBV7-9; j_gene: TRBJ2-2; d_gene: TRBD2; CDR3aa: CASRKRASGFTGELFF; CDR3nt: TGTGCCAGCAGAAAAAGGGCTAGCGGGTTCACCGGGGAGCTGTTTTTT
abundance: NA; v_gene: TRBV7-9; j_gene: TRBJ2-3; d_gene: TRBD1; CDR3aa: CASSQHRDRVADTQYF; CDR3nt: TGTGCCAGCAGCCAGCACCGGGACAGGGTGGCAGATACGCAGTATTTT
abundance: NA; v_gene: TRBV4-1; j_gene: TRBJ1-3; d_gene: NA; CDR3aa: CASSPRGAGNTIYF; CDR3nt: TGCGCCAGCAGCCCCCGGGGGGCTGGAAACACCATATATTTT
abundance: NA; v_gene: TRBV7-3; j_gene: TRBJ2-7; d_gene: NA; CDR3aa: CASSLMPGQSYEQYF; CDR3nt: TGTGCCAGCAGCTTAATGCCCGGACAGTCCTACGAGCAGTACTTC
abundance: few; v_gene: TRBV7-2; j_gene: TRBJ2-7; d_gene: TRBD2; CDR3aa: CASSYRLASEQYF; CDR3nt: TGTGCCAGCAGCTACCGACTAGCGAGTGAGCAGTACTTC
abundance: NA; v_gene: TRBV19; j_gene: TRBJ1-1; d_gene: NA; CDR3aa: CASISRTEAFF; CDR3nt: TGTGCCAGTATAAGCCGGACTGAAGCTTTCTTT
abundance: NA; v_gene: TRBV7-2; j_gene: TRBJ2-3; d_gene: TRBD2; CDR3aa: CASSLEGLAGVIAYTQYF; CDR3nt: TGTGCCAGCAGCTTAGAGGGACTAGCGGGGGTGATTGCCTATACGCAGTATTTT
abundance: NA; v_gene: TRBV19; j_gene: TRBJ1-5; d_gene: NA; CDR3aa: CAARALNQPQHF; CDR3nt: TGTGCCGCCAGGGCCTTAAATCAGCCCCAGCATTTT
abundance: NA; v_gene: TRBV7-9; j_gene: TRBJ2-5; d_gene: NA; CDR3aa: CASTGDQETQYF; CDR3nt: TGTGCCAGCACCGGGGACCAAGAGACCCAGTACTTC
abundance: NA; v_gene: TRBV2; j_gene: TRBJ2-7; d_gene: NA; CDR3aa: CASSEERGSYEQYF; CDR3nt: TGTGCCAGCAGCGAGGAGAGGGGTAGTTACGAGCAGTACTTC
abundance: NA; v_gene: TRBV5-6; j_gene: TRBJ2-2; d_gene: NA; CDR3aa: CASSRGAGTGELFF; CDR3nt: TGTGCCAGCAGCCGGGGGGCGGGCACCGGGGAGCTGTTTTTT
abundance: NA; v_gene: TRBV6-5; j_gene: TRBJ2-7; d_gene: TRBD1; CDR3aa: CATRPGTVGYEQYF; CDR3nt: TGTGCCACTCGCCCCGGGACAGTAGGATACGAGCAGTACTTC
abundance: NA; v_gene: TRBV30; j_gene: TRBJ2-1; d_gene: NA; CDR3aa: CAWSRGIPPNEQFF; CDR3nt: TGTGCCTGGAGCCGAGGGATCCCTCCCAATGAGCAGTTCTTC
abundance: NA; v_gene: TRBV7-9; j_gene: TRBJ2-3; d_gene: TRBD2; CDR3aa: CASSMTSGVTDTQYF; CDR3nt: TGTGCCAGCAGTATGACTAGCGGGGTCACAGATACGCAGTATTTT
abundance: NA; v_gene: TRBV27; j_gene: TRBJ2-1; d_gene: NA; CDR3aa: CASKEDRSSYNEQFF; CDR3nt: TGTGCCAGCAAAGAGGACAGAAGCTCCTACAATGAGCAGTTCTTC
abundance: NA; v_gene: TRBV7-2; j_gene: TRBJ2-7; d_gene: NA; CDR3aa: CASNWGSGNSFEQYF; CDR3nt: TGTGCCAGCAACTGGGGGAGCGGAAATTCTTTCGAGCAGTACTTC
abundance: NA; v_gene: TRBV30; j_gene: TRBJ1-6; d_gene: NA; CDR3aa: CAWKGTEYNSPLHF; CDR3nt: TGTGCCTGGAAGGGGACCGAGTATAATTCACCCCTCCACTTT
abundance: once; v_gene: TRBV9; j_gene: TRBJ2-7; d_gene: NA; CDR3aa: CASSVAPSPGTSYEQYF; CDR3nt: TGTGCCAGCAGCGTAGCCCCCTCTCCGGGAACTTCCTACGAGCAGTACTTC
abundance: NA; v_gene: TRBV4-3; j_gene: TRBJ2-1; d_gene: NA; CDR3aa: CASSQDATGFDNEQFF; CDR3nt: TGCGCCAGCAGCCAAGATGCAACAGGGTTCGACAATGAGCAGTTCTTC
abundance: NA; v_gene: TRBV27; j_gene: TRBJ2-1; d_gene: TRBD1; CDR3aa: CASSLQGASYNEQFF; CDR3nt: TGTGCCAGCAGCCTACAGGGGGCCTCCTACAATGAGCAGTTCTTC
abundance: NA; v_gene: TRBV5-1; j_gene: TRBJ2-6; d_gene: NA; CDR3aa: CASSLGDWPNVLTF; CDR3nt: TGCGCCAGCAGCTTGGGTGACTGGCCCAACGTCCTGACTTTC
abundance: once; v_gene: TRBV5-5; j_gene: TRBJ1-1; d_gene: NA; CDR3aa: CATDPGHTNTEAFF; CDR3nt: TGTGCCACGGATCCGGGACACACTAACACTGAAGCTTTCTTT
abundance: NA; v_gene: TRBV9; j_gene: TRBJ2-1; d_gene: TRBD2; CDR3aa: CASSPGGLAGAYNEQFF; CDR3nt: TGTGCCAGCAGCCCCGGGGGACTAGCGGGAGCCTACAATGAGCAGTTCTTC
abundance: NA; v_gene: TRBV7-2; j_gene: TRBJ1-2; d_gene: NA; CDR3aa: CASMLSGGYGYTF; CDR3nt: TGTGCCAGCATGCTCTCGGGGGGGTATGGCTACACCTTC
abundance: NA; v_gene: TRBV2; j_gene: TRBJ1-5; d_gene: NA; CDR3aa: CASSPQADSNQPQHF; CDR3nt: TGTGCCAGCAGTCCACAGGCCGATAGCAATCAGCCCCAGCATTTT
abundance: NA; v_gene: TRBV5-4; j_gene: TRBJ2-5; d_gene: TRBD2; CDR3aa: CASSLSGGAPDQETQYF; CDR3nt: TGTGCCAGCAGCCTAAGCGGGGGGGCCCCGGACCAAGAGACCCAGTACTTC
abundance: NA; v_gene: TRBV4-3; j_gene: TRBJ1-1; d_gene: TRBD1; CDR3aa: CASSGSTGVGNTEAFF; CDR3nt: TGCGCCAGCAGCGGATCAACAGGGGTAGGGAACACTGAAGCTTTCTTT
abundance: NA; v_gene: TRBV10-3; j_gene: TRBJ2-1; d_gene: TRBD2; CDR3aa: CAIRTSGGAYNEQFF; CDR3nt: TGTGCCATCAGGACTAGCGGGGGGGCTTACAATGAGCAGTTCTTC
abundance: NA; v_gene: TRBV13; j_gene: TRBJ2-7; d_gene: NA; CDR3aa: CASSLRGAYEQYF; CDR3nt: TGTGCCAGCAGCTTGAGAGGGGCCTACGAGCAGTACTTC
abundance: NA; v_gene: TRBV5-6; j_gene: TRBJ2-5; d_gene: NA; CDR3aa: CASSGMGAGTQETQYF; CDR3nt: TGTGCCAGCTCTGGCATGGGGGCAGGTACACAAGAGACCCAGTACTTC
abundance: NA; v_gene: TRBV4-2; j_gene: TRBJ2-7; d_gene: TRBD1; CDR3aa: CASSARQGTHYEQYF; CDR3nt: TGTGCCAGCAGCGCCCGACAGGGAACTCACTACGAGCAGTACTTC
abundance: NA; v_gene: TRBV29-1; j_gene: TRBJ2-3; d_gene: TRBD2; CDR3aa: CSVRSGTSGRDTQYF; CDR3nt: TGCAGCGTCCGCTCAGGGACTAGCGGGAGAGATACGCAGTATTTT
abundance: NA; v_gene: TRBV7-6; j_gene: TRBJ2-3; d_gene: TRBD1; CDR3aa: CASSPRPGQGTNTQYF; CDR3nt: TGTGCCAGCAGCCCTAGGCCGGGACAGGGAACGAATACGCAGTATTTT
abundance: NA; v_gene: TRBV6-5; j_gene: TRBJ1-5; d_gene: NA; CDR3aa: CASSGTPDQPQHF; CDR3nt: TGTGCCAGCAGCGGGACACCAGATCAGCCCCAGCATTTT
abundance: once; v_gene: TRBV2; j_gene: TRBJ2-5; d_gene: TRBD1; CDR3aa: CASSGRTGPGGTQYF; CDR3nt: TGTGCCAGCAGTGGAAGGACAGGGCCCGGGGGGACCCAGTACTTC
abundance: NA; v_gene: TRBV9; j_gene: TRBJ2-5; d_gene: NA; CDR3aa: CASSVVPSAETQYF; CDR3nt: TGTGCCAGCAGCGTAGTGCCTAGCGCAGAGACCCAGTACTTC
abundance: NA; v_gene: TRBV7-2; j_gene: TRBJ1-2; d_gene: TRBD1; CDR3aa: CASSLTGTANYGYTF; CDR3nt: TGTGCCAGCAGCCTAACGGGGACAGCTAACTATGGCTACACCTTC
abundance: NA; v_gene: TRBV23-1; j_gene: TRBJ1-4; d_gene: NA; CDR3aa: CASSQDFRVTEKLFF; CDR3nt: TGCGCCAGCAGCCAAGATTTCAGGGTTACTGAAAAACTGTTTTTT
abundance: NA; v_gene: TRBV19; j_gene: TRBJ2-5; d_gene: TRBD1; CDR3aa: CASSAGTAARTQYF; CDR3nt: TGTGCCAGTAGTGCCGGGACAGCCGCCAGGACCCAGTACTTC
abundance: NA; v_gene: TRBV5-5; j_gene: TRBJ2-1; d_gene: TRBD2; CDR3aa: CASSWRAGGGYNEQFF; CDR3nt: TGTGCCAGCAGTTGGAGAGCGGGAGGTGGCTACAATGAGCAGTTCTTC
abundance: NA; v_gene: TRBV6-6; j_gene: TRBJ2-7; d_gene: NA; CDR3aa: CASSWGGAGSYEQYF; CDR3nt: TGTGCCAGCAGTTGGGGGGGGGCAGGCTCCTACGAGCAGTACTTC
abundance: NA; v_gene: TRBV27; j_gene: TRBJ1-2; d_gene: NA; CDR3aa: CASSLRPIYGYTF; CDR3nt: TGTGCCAGCAGTTTAAGACCGATCTATGGCTACACCTTC
abundance: NA; v_gene: TRBV19; j_gene: TRBJ1-1; d_gene: NA; CDR3aa: CASSVQGLLNTEAFF; CDR3nt: TGTGCCAGTAGTGTCCAAGGTTTACTAAACACTGAAGCTTTCTTT
abundance: NA; v_gene: TRBV4-3; j_gene: TRBJ2-3; d_gene: NA; CDR3aa: CASSQLATDTQYF; CDR3nt: TGCGCCAGCAGCCAACTAGCCACAGATACGCAGTATTTT
abundance: NA; v_gene: TRBV7-8; j_gene: TRBJ1-5; d_gene: NA; CDR3aa: CASSGTNNQPQHF; CDR3nt: TGTGCCAGCAGCGGAACAAACAATCAGCCCCAGCATTTT
abundance: NA; v_gene: TRBV2; j_gene: TRBJ2-7; d_gene: NA; CDR3aa: CASILTGVSYEQYF; CDR3nt: TGTGCCAGCATCCTTACGGGTGTCTCCTACGAGCAGTACTTC
abundance: few; v_gene: TRBV2; j_gene: TRBJ1-1; d_gene: NA; CDR3aa: CASNLDLNTEAFF; CDR3nt: TGTGCCAGCAACCTAGACCTGAACACTGAAGCTTTCTTT
abundance: few; v_gene: TRBV6-8; j_gene: TRBJ2-1; d_gene: NA; CDR3aa: CASSRDCRVYNEQFF; CDR3nt: TGTGCCAGCAGTCGGGACTGTAGGGTCTACAATGAGCAGTTCTTC
abundance: NA; v_gene: TRBV19; j_gene: TRBJ1-6; d_gene: NA; CDR3aa: CASSPRAGGFVSRNSPLHF; CDR3nt: TGTGCCAGTAGTCCCCGGGCGGGGGGGTTTGTCTCGCGAAATTCACCCCTCCACTTT
abundance: NA; v_gene: TRBV2; j_gene: TRBJ2-6; d_gene: NA; CDR3aa: CASIGQAGFGANVLTF; CDR3nt: TGTGCCAGCATCGGGCAGGCTGGCTTTGGGGCCAACGTCCTGACTTTC
abundance: NA; v_gene: TRBV10-3; j_gene: TRBJ2-3; d_gene: NA; CDR3aa: CAISESGDTQYF; CDR3nt: TGTGCCATCAGTGAGTCGGGTGATACGCAGTATTTT
abundance: NA; v_gene: TRBV7-3; j_gene: TRBJ1-2; d_gene: NA; CDR3aa: CASSLVGDGYTF; CDR3nt: TGTGCCAGCAGCTTAGTAGGGGATGGCTACACCTTC
abundance: NA; v_gene: TRBV7-9; j_gene: TRBJ2-3; d_gene: NA; CDR3aa: CASSLKGTTDTQYF; CDR3nt: TGTGCCAGCAGCTTAAAAGGGACCACAGATACGCAGTATTTT